Sequencing of this TCR beta chain was carried out in a study of blood T cells in healthy people across ages. Study conclusions and caveats: Across the age range, TCR beta diversity per million T cells fell in a roughly linear way.

On this clonotype: Its antigen is currently unknown.

It was with a sample-barcoded 5' primer and a J-beta primer mix that a second PCR of about 6 to 12 cycles was run. TCRdb processed the 5' RACE reads anew with MiXCR; each CDR3 protein has one entry. This repertoire shows 720,000 or so distinct CDR3 sequences, around 41% found once; its top ten account for about 32%. CDR1 is SGHVS, CDR2 FNYEAQ, per germline. Trimming stripped 5 bases from V and 0 bases from J, with 17 bases between. The CDR3 is 16 amino acids. V usage is TRBV7-6 and J usage is TRBJ2-7; D is uncertain. The TCR sequence derives from a man older than 75 in good health. What was sequenced was blood. CDR3 protein: CASSLLGPSTSYEQYF. The CDR3 DNA follows: TGTGCCAGCAGCCTCCTAGGACCATCAACCTCCTACGAGCAGTACTTC.